This record looks at one TCR beta chain sequence and its context. The antigen remains unidentified. These data come from a study of shared clonotypes between healthy human individuals. About the study: Per donor, CD8 memory used one plate, CD8 naive used two, CD4 memory used three and CD4 naive used three. General study findings and limits: Sampling used blood alone; tissue repertoires probably differ.

With 2 bases removed from V and 5 bases from J, the gap between germline ends came to 8 bases. This CDR3 is 13 amino acids long. Per the germline V gene, CDR1 is SGHKS and CDR2 is YYEKEE (reference sequence). The method was immunoSEQ multiplex PCR; TCRdb's version includes in-frame clones alone and lacks a portion of them. Of about 1.1 million clones listed, about four fifths are singletons. The chain joins TRBV5-5 to TRBJ2-4, with TRBD2 as a possible D gene (6 bases). The sample consisted of memory CD4+ T cells from PBMCs. Subset here: CD45RA-negative fraction. The sequence derives from a man between 18 and 35 years old in good health. Some clones in this sample may be carry-over from other donors' samples. The DNA for the CDR3 is TGTGCCAGCAGCTTTTCGGGGGAAAACATTCAGTACTTC. It translates to CASSFSGENIQYF. Complete variable domain (other parts from reference TRBV5-5 and TRBJ2-4): DAGVTQSPTHLIKTRGQQVTLRCSPISGHKSVSWYQQVLGQGPQFIFQYYEKEERGRGNFPDRFSARQFPNYSSELNVNALLLGDSALYLCASSFSGENIQYFGAGTRLSVL.